These T cell receptor beta chains were read from a single sample in a study of T cells in Graves' hyperthyroidism and ophthalmopathy. TCRdb re-called the multiplex PCR reads through MiXCR, storing one row per CDR3 protein. The sample contains a few hundred thousand distinct CDR3 sequences, roughly 20% of which appear only once. Sequencing used blood. The receptors come from a young man with Graves' hyperthyroidism. Each CDR3 is given with its conserved first and last residue. Fields, in order: clone size, D gene, V gene, J gene, CDR3 DNA, CDR3 protein. A D gene is named only where the DNA matches it firmly. Clone size appears in some rows only: once, few, many, or a class for an expanded clone.

>NA|TRBD1|TRBV15|TRBJ2-2
TGTGCCACCAGCATGCCGGGACAGGGGGCGCCGGGCACCGGGGAGCTGTTTTTT
CATSMPGQGAPGTGELFF
>once|TRBD1|TRBV15|TRBJ1-2
TGTGCCACCAGCAGAGACAGGGCCGGACAGGAGGGATACTATGGCTACACCTTC
CATSRDRAGQEGYYGYTF
>many|TRBD1|TRBV20-1|TRBJ2-7
TGCAGTGTAACCGGGACAGTCGCGGTGCGGGTAGAGCAGTACTTC
CSVTGTVAVRVEQYF
>many|TRBD2|TRBV20-1|TRBJ2-5
TGCAGTGCTAGAGATCGGTTAGCGGGGGCCCAAGAGACCCAGTACTTC
CSARDRLAGAQETQYF
>many|NA|TRBV6-1|TRBJ2-7
TGTGCCAGCAGTGAATGGGTATCCTACGAGCAGTACTTC
CASSEWVSYEQYF
>many|TRBD1|TRBV19|TRBJ1-1
TGTGCCAGTAGTCCCTTTCAGGGGGCGCGCACTGAAGCTTTCTTT
CASSPFQGARTEAFF
>NA|TRBD1|TRBV6-1|TRBJ2-7
TGTGCCAGCAGCCGCCGGGACAGGGTCGGTTACGAGCAGTACTTC
CASSRRDRVGYEQYF
>many|TRBD1|TRBV27|TRBJ1-5
TGTGCCAGCAGTGGGCAGGGGGCGCGAAGTCAGCCCCAGCATTTT
CASSGQGARSQPQHF
>many|NA|TRBV12-3/TRBV12-4|TRBJ1-5
TGTGCCAGCACTCTGTGGGATCAGCCCCAGCATTTT
CASTLWDQPQHF
>NA|NA|TRBV2|TRBJ2-2
TGTGCCAGCAGTGAATGGGAGGAAATGAACACCGGGGAGCTGTTTTTT
CASSEWEEMNTGELFF
>many|NA|TRBV4-1|TRBJ1-2
TGCGCCAGCAGCCCGCGGGGGGCGAAGACTTTAAGCTATGGCTACACCTTC
CASSPRGAKTLSYGYTF
>many|NA|TRBV27|TRBJ1-1
TGTGCCAGCAGTTTCGGAGGGGAGGGTACTGAAGCTTTCTTT
CASSFGGEGTEAFF
>many|NA|TRBV12-3/TRBV12-4|TRBJ2-7
TGTGCCAGCAGTTTGGGGGGGCAAAATTCCTACGAGCAGTACTTC
CASSLGGQNSYEQYF
>many|NA|TRBV7-9|TRBJ1-2
TGTGCCAGCAGCCCGGTTGACAACTATGGCTACACCTTC
CASSPVDNYGYTF
>many|NA|TRBV6-2/TRBV6-3|TRBJ2-7
TGTGCCAGCAGTTACCAGGGTAACTCCTACGAGCAGTACTTC
CASSYQGNSYEQYF
>NA|TRBD2|TRBV6-5|TRBJ2-5
TGTGCCAGCAGTTATACTAGCGGCGGAGAGACCCAGTACTTC
CASSYTSGGETQYF
>many|NA|TRBV11-2|TRBJ2-7
TGTGCCAGCAGCTTCCTTGACCACTACGAGCAGTACTTC
CASSFLDHYEQYF
>many|NA|TRBV12-3/TRBV12-4|TRBJ1-2
TGTGCCAGCAGTTGGGGTCGCGGCTACACCTTC
CASSWGRGYTF
>many|TRBD1|TRBV28|TRBJ1-1
TGTGCCAGCAGTTTATCGACAGGGAGGACTGAAGCTTTCTTT
CASSLSTGRTEAFF
>NA|TRBD1|TRBV5-1|TRBJ1-3
TGCGCCAGCAGACAGGGGGATGGAAACACCATATATTTT
CASRQGDGNTIYF
>many|NA|TRBV12-3/TRBV12-4|TRBJ2-5
TGTGCCAGCAGTCCCCGGGTCTGGGAGACCCAGTACTTC
CASSPRVWETQYF
>few|NA|TRBV7-9|TRBJ1-3
TGTGCCAGCAGCCAGCCCGGGACACCCATATATTTT
CASSQPGTPIYF
>few|NA|TRBV9|TRBJ1-2
TGTGCCAGCAGCGTAGGTCCAGACGGCTACACCTTC
CASSVGPDGYTF
>many|NA|TRBV19|TRBJ2-2
TGTGCCAGTAGCCCGGGATGGACCGGGGAGCTGTTTTTT
CASSPGWTGELFF
>many|NA|TRBV28|TRBJ1-2
TGTGCCAGCAGTCGCAGGTTTTCTAACTATGGCTACACCTTC
CASSRRFSNYGYTF
>many|NA|TRBV12-3/TRBV12-4|TRBJ1-1
TGTGCCAGCAGTTCCATAATGAACACTGAAGCTTTCTTT
CASSSIMNTEAFF
>many|NA|TRBV18|TRBJ1-1
TGTGCCAGCTCACCGGCGAGGGTCACTGAAGCTTTCTTT
CASSPARVTEAFF
>NA|NA|TRBV28|TRBJ2-7
TGTGCCAGCAGTTTATCCGGGATCCAGGGAGATGAGCAGTACTTC
CASSLSGIQGDEQYF
>many|NA|TRBV12-3/TRBV12-4|TRBJ1-5
TGTGCCAGCAGTTTAGCAGCGGGACAGCCCCAGCATTTT
CASSLAAGQPQHF
>many|NA|TRBV28|TRBJ1-1
TGTGCCAGCAGTTTATCCGGGAGGTTCAGGGTTAACACTGAAGCTTTCTTT
CASSLSGRFRVNTEAFF
>few|NA|TRBV30|TRBJ2-7
TGTGCCTGGAGTGTGGGGGACGGCCCTTACGAGCAGTACTTC
CAWSVGDGPYEQYF
>many|NA|TRBV6-1|TRBJ2-6
TGTGCCAGCAGTACCCGTCGCGGGGCCAACGTCCTGACTTTC
CASSTRRGANVLTF
>many|TRBD1|TRBV20-1|TRBJ1-5
TGCAGCGGGGGACAGGGAGTGAGTCAGCCCCAGCATTTT
CSGGQGVSQPQHF
>many|NA|TRBV28|TRBJ1-1
TGTGCCAGCAGTTTAGGGATACGGAGGGTAAGGGGGACTGAAGCTTTCTTT
CASSLGIRRVRGTEAFF
>NA|NA|TRBV7-8|TRBJ2-5
TGTGCCAAAGAGGCAGGGGTTGGGGTGTACCAAGAGACCCAGTACTTC
CAKEAGVGVYQETQYF
>NA|NA|TRBV4-1|TRBJ2-5
TGCGCCAGCAGCCAACTAGGTTCCCGAGAAGGGACGGCCGGGACCCGGTACTTC
CASSQLGSREGTAGTRYF
>many|NA|TRBV27|TRBJ2-7
TGTGCCAGCAGTTTAGCTGCTAACCCCTACGAGCAGTACTTC
CASSLAANPYEQYF
>NA|NA|TRBV6-5|TRBJ2-7
TGTGCCAGCAGTTTAACCATCCGGAGAGCCGAGCAGTACTTC
CASSLTIRRAEQYF
>many|TRBD2|TRBV4-1|TRBJ2-7
TGCGCCAGCAGCCAAGACCCTAGCGGACCATCCTCCTACGAGCAGTACTTC
CASSQDPSGPSSYEQYF
>many|NA|TRBV6-1|TRBJ1-1
TGTGCCAGCACCTCAGGACAGACTTACACTGAAGCTTTCTTT
CASTSGQTYTEAFF
>many|NA|TRBV12-3/TRBV12-4|TRBJ1-5
TGTGCCAGCAGCACGGCCGTGGTCGGCAATCAGCCCCAGCATTTT
CASSTAVVGNQPQHF
>many|NA|TRBV27|TRBJ1-5
TGTGCCAGCAGTTCCCAGCATAGCAATCAGCCCCAGCATTTT
CASSSQHSNQPQHF